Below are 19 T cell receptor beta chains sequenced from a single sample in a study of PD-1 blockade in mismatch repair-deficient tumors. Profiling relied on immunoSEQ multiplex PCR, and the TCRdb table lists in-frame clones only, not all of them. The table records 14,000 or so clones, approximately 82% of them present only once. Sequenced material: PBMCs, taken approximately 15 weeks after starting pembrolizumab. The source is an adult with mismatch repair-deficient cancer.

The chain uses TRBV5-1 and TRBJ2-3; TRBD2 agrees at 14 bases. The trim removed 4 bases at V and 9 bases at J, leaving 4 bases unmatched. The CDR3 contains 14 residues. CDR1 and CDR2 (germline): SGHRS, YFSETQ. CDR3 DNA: TGCGCCAGCAGCACGGGACTAGCGGGAGTGACGCAGTATTTT. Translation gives CASSTGLAGVTQYF.

CDR3 sequence: CASRGQGAYQPQHF. The CDR3 DNA reads TGTGCCAGCAGGGGACAGGGGGCATATCAGCCCCAGCATTTT. The rearrangement joins TRBV28 to TRBJ1-5; the match to TRBD1 covers 12 bases. The ends lost 6 bases at V and 5 bases at J; junction bases unmatched: 2. Germline V CDR1 and CDR2: MDHEN, SYDVKM. The CDR3 length is 14 residues.

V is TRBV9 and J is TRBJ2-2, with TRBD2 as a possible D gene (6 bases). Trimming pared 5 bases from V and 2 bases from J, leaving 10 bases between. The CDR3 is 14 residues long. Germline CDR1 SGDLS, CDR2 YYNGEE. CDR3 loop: CASSAGPNTGELFF. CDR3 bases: TGTGCCAGCAGTGCGGGACCCAACACCGGGGAGCTGTTTTTT.

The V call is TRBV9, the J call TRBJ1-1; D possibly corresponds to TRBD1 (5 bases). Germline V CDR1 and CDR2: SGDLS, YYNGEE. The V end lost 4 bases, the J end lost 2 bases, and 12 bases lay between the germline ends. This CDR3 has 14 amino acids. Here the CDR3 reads CASSTLDSNTEAFF. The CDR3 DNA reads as TGTGCCAGCAGCACTCTCGACAGTAACACTGAAGCTTTCTTT.

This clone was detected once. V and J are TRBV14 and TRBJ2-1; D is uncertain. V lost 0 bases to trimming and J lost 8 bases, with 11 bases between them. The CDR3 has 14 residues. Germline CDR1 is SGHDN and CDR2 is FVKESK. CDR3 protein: CASSQEVGQDEQFF. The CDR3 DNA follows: TGTGCCAGCAGCCAAGAGGTGGGCCAGGATGAGCAGTTCTTC.

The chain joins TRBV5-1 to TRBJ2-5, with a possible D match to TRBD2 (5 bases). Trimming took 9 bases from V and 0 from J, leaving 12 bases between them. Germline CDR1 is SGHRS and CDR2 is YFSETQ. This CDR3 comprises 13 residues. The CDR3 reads CATRQDYQETQYF. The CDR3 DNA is TGCGCCACCCGCCAGGACTACCAAGAGACCCAGTACTTC.

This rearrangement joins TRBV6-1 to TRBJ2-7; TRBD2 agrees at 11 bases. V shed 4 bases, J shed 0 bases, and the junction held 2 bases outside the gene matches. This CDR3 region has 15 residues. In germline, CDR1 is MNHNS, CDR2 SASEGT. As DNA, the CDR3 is TGTGCCAGCAGTGGACTAGCGGGATCCTCCTACGAGCAGTACTTC. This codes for CASSGLAGSSYEQYF.

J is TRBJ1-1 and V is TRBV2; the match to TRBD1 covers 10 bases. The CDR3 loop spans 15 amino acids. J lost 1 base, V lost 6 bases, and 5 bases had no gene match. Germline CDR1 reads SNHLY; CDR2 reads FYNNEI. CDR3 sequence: CASRGTGVRNTEAFF. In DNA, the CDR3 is TGTGCCAGCAGGGGGACAGGGGTAAGGAACACTGAAGCTTTCTTT.

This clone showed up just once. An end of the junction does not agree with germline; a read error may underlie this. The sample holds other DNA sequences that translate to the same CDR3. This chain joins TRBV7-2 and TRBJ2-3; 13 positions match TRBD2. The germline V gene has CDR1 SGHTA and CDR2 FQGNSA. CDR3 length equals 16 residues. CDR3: CESTSGRKWGTDTQYF. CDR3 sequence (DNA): TGCGAGTCGACTAGCGGGAGGAAGTGGGGCACAGATACGCAGTATTTT.

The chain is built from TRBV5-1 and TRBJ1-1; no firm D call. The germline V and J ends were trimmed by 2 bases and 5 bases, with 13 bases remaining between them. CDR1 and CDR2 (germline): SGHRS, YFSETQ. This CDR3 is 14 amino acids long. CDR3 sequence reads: CASSFEQSGTEAFF. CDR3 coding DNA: TGCGCCAGCAGCTTTGAACAGTCGGGAACTGAAGCTTTCTTT. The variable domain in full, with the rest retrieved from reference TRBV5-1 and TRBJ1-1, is KAGVTQTPRYLIKTRGQQVTLSCSPISGHRSVSWYQQTPGQGLQFLFEYFSETQRNKGNFPGRFSGRQFSNSRSEMNVSTLELGDSALYLCASSFEQSGTEAFFGQGTRLTVV.

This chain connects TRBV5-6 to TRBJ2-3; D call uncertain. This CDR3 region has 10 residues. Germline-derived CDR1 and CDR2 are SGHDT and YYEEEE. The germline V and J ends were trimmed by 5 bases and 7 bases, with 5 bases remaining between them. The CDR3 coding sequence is TGTGCCAGCAGAGACAATACGCAGTATTTT. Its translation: CASRDNTQYF.

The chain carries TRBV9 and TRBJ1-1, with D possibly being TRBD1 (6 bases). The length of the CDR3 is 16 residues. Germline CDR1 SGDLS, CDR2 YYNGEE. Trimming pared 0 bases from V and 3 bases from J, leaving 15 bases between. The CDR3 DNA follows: TGTGCCAGCAGCGTAGCCGCCCAGGGGCTCCACACTGAAGCTTTCTTT. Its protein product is CASSVAAQGLHTEAFF.

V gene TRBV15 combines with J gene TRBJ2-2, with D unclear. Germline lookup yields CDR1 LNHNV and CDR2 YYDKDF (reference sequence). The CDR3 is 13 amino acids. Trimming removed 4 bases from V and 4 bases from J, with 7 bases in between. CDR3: CATSKRGTGELFF. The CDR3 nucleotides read TGTGCCACCAGCAAGCGCGGCACCGGGGAGCTGTTTTTT.

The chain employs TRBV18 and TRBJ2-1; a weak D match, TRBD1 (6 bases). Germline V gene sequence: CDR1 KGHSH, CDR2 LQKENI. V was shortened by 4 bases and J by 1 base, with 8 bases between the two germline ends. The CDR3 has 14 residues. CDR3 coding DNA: TGTGCCAGCTCACACGGACAGTCCTACAATGAGCAGTTCTTC. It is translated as CASSHGQSYNEQFF.

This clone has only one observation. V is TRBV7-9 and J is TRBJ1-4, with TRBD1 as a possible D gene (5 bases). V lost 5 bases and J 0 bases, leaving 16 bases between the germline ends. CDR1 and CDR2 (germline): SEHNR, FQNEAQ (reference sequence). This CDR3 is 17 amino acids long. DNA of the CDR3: TGTGCCAGCAGCCGCTCCTTTCTAGGGGCAACTAATGAAAAACTGTTTTTT. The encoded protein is CASSRSFLGATNEKLFF.

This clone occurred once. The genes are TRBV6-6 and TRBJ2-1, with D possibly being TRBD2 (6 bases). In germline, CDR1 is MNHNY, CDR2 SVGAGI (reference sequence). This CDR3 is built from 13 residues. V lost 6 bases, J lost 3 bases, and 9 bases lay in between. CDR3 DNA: TGTGCCAGCAGGCGGGGTAGCTACAATGAGCAGTTCTTC. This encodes CASRRGSYNEQFF.

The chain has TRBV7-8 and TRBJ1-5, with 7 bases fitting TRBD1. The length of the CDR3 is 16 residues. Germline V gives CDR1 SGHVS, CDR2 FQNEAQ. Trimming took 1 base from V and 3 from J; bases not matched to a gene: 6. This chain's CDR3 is CASSLDRDRYNQPQHF. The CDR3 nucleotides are TGTGCCAGCAGCTTAGACAGGGACAGATACAATCAGCCCCAGCATTTT.

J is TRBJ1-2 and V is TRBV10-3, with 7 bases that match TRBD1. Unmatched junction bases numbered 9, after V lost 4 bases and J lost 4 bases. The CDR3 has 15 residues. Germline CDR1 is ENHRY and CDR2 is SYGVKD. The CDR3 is CAISGGWTGFYGYTF. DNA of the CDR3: TGTGCCATCAGTGGTGGGTGGACAGGATTCTATGGCTACACCTTC.

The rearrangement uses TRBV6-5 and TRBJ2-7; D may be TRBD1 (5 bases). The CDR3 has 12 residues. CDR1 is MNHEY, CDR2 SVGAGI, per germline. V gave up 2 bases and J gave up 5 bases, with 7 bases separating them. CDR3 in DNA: TGTGCCAGCAGTTACCGCAGGGACGAGCAGTACTTC. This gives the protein CASSYRRDEQYF.